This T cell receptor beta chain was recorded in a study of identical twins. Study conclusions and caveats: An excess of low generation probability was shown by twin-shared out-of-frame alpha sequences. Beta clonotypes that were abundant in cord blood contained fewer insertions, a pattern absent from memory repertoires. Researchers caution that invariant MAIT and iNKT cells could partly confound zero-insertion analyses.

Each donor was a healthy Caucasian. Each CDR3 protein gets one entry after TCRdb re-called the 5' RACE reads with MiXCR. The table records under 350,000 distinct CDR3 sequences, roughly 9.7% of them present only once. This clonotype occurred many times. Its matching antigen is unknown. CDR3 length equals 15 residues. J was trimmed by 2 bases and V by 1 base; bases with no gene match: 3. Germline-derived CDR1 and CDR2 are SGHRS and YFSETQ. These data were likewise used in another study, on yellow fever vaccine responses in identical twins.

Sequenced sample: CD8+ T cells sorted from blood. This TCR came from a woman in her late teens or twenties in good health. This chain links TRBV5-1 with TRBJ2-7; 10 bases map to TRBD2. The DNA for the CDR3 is TGCGCCAGCAGCTTGACTAGCGGGGTGGCCTACGAGCAGTACTTC. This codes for CASSLTSGVAYEQYF.